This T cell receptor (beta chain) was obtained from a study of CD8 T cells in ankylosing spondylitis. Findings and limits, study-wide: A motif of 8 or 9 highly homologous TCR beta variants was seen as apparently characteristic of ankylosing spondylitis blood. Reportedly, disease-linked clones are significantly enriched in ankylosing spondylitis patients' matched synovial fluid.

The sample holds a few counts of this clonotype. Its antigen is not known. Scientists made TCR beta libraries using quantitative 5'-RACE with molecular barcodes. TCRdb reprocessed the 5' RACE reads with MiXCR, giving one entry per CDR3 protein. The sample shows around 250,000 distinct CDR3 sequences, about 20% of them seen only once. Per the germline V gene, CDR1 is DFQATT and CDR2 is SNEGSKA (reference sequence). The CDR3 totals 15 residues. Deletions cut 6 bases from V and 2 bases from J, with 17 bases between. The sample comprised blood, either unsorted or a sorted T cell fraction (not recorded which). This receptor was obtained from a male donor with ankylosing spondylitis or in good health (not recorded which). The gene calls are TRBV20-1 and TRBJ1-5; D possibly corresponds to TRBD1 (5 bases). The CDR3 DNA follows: TGCAGTGCGCATATAGGGACGTCCGGCAATCAGCCCCAGCATTTT. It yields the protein CSAHIGTSGNQPQHF.